The source of this T cell receptor (beta chain) is a study of cytomegalovirus exposure and HLA in healthy donors. Broader study findings: Altogether, 150 to 200 TCR beta chains were recorded as cytomegalovirus-associated.

PCR involved 60 Vbeta and 13 Jbeta primers. Data came from immunoSEQ multiplex PCR; TCRdb stores just in-frame clones and leaves some out. The sample holds about 100,000 clones, 85% seen once. Turning to this clone: What it binds is not known.

The specimen was PBMCs. The sequence derives from a man aged 25 to 40 in good health and CMV-seronegative.

The DNA for the CDR3 is TGTGCCATCATGGGACAGGGAATCACCGGGGAGCTGTTTTTT. The encoded protein is CAIMGQGITGELFF. The chain recombines TRBV10-3 with TRBJ2-2, with TRBD1 matching 9 bases. Trimming took 7 bases from V and 4 from J; bases not matched to a gene: 4. The CDR3 is 14 amino acids. The germline gives CDR1 ENHRY, CDR2 SYGVKD.